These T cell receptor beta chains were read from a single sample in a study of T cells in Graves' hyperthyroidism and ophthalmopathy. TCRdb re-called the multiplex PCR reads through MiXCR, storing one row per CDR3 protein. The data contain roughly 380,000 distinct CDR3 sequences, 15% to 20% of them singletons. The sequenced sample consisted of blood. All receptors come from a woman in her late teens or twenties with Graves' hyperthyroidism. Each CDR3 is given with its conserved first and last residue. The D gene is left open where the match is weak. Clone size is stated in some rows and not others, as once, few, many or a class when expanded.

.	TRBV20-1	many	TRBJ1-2	CSARDPPRGNYGYTF	TGCAGTGCTAGAGATCCCCCACGAGGGAACTATGGCTACACCTTC
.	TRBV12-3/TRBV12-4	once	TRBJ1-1	CASSLGTPWAEAFF	TGTGCCAGCAGTTTAGGGACCCCATGGGCTGAAGCTTTCTTT
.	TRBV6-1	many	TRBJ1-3	CASRWGGSGNTIYF	TGTGCCAGCAGGTGGGGGGGCTCTGGAAACACCATATATTTT
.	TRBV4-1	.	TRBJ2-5	CASSQDPGRFGETQYF	TGCGCCAGCAGCCAAGATCCCGGCCGCTTTGGAGAGACCCAGTACTTC
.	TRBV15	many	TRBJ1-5	CATSTDSWVYSNQPQHF	TGTGCCACCAGCACCGACAGTTGGGTTTATAGCAATCAGCCCCAGCATTTT
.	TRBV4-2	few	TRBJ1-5	CASSQAGTYGGQPQHF	TGTGCCAGCAGCCAAGCCGGGACCTACGGGGGTCAGCCCCAGCATTTT
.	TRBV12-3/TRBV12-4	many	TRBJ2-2	CASSLFGANTGELFF	TGTGCCAGCAGTTTATTCGGGGCGAACACCGGGGAGCTGTTTTTT
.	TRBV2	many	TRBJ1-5	CASQWDLGGNQPQHF	TGTGCCAGCCAATGGGACTTAGGGGGCAATCAGCCCCAGCATTTT
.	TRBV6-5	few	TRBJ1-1	CASSYWQGTEAFF	TGTGCCAGCAGTTACTGGCAGGGGACTGAAGCTTTCTTT
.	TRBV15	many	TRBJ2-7	CATSKGRGAFSYEQYF	TGTGCCACCAGCAAAGGGAGGGGGGCTTTCTCCTACGAGCAGTACTTC
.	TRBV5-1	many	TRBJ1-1	CASSLGSNTEAFF	TGCGCCAGCAGCTTAGGATCGAACACTGAAGCTTTCTTT
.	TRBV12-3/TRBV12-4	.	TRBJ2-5	CASRANTGLETQYF	TGTGCCAGCAGGGCCAACACAGGGTTGGAGACCCAGTACTTC
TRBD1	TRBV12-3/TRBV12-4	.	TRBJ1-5	CASSSHRRTGPSNQPQHF	TGTGCCAGCAGTTCCCACCGAAGGACAGGGCCTAGCAATCAGCCCCAGCATTTT
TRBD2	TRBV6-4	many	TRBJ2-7	CASIGGREQYF	TGTGCCAGCATCGGGGGGAGGGAGCAGTACTTC
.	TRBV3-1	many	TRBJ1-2	CASSQVVSPNYGYTF	TGTGCCAGCAGCCAAGTTGTCAGCCCTAACTATGGCTACACCTTC
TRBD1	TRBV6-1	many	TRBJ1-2	CASTGQGLPNYGYTF	TGTGCCAGCACCGGACAGGGGCTCCCTAACTATGGCTACACCTTC
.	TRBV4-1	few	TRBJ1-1	CASSQGAQTGPREAFF	TGCGCCAGCAGCCAAGGGGCGCAGACAGGACCCCGAGAAGCTTTCTTT
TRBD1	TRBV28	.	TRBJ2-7	CASSSGTEIGSYEQYF	TGTGCCAGCAGTTCGGGGACAGAAATAGGATCCTACGAGCAGTACTTC
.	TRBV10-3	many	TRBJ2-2	CASLADPTGELFF	TGTGCCTCCTTAGCGGATCCCACCGGGGAGCTGTTTTTT
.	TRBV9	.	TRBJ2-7	CASGPAGPAYEQYF	TGTGCCAGCGGTCCTGCCGGGCCCGCCTACGAGCAGTACTTC
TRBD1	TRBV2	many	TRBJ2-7	CASSERRTGRISYEQYF	TGTGCCAGCAGCGAGAGAAGGACAGGGCGTATCTCCTACGAGCAGTACTTC
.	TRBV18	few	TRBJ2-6	CASSRGPGANVLTF	TGTGCCAGCTCTAGGGGCCCTGGGGCCAACGTCCTGACTTTC
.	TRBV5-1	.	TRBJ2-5	CASSLGGAYQETQYF	TGCGCCAGCAGCTTGGGGGGTGCCTACCAAGAGACCCAGTACTTC
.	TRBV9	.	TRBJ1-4	CASSVAYNEKLFF	TGTGCCAGCAGCGTCGCGTATAATGAAAAACTGTTTTTT
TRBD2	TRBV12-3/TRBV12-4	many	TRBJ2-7	CASSFSAGGLSEQYF	TGTGCCAGCAGTTTTTCGGCGGGGGGGCTTTCCGAGCAGTACTTC
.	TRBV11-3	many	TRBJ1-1	CASSFTRQMNTEAFF	TGTGCCAGCAGCTTTACTCGGCAAATGAACACTGAAGCTTTCTTT
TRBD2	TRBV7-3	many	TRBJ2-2	CASSPRLAGGLSGELFF	TGTGCCAGCAGCCCCCGACTAGCGGGGGGGCTATCCGGGGAGCTGTTTTTT
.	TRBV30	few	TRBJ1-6	CAWSVHDYNPLHF	TGTGCCTGGAGTGTTCACGATTATAACCCCCTCCACTTT
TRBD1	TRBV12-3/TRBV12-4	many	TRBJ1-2	CASISDREDYGYTF	TGTGCCAGCATTTCCGACAGGGAAGACTATGGCTACACCTTC
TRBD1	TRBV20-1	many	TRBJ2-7	CSAPGTGVYEQYF	TGCAGTGCCCCCGGGACAGGGGTCTACGAGCAGTACTTC
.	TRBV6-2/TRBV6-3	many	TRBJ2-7	CASSYWGPYEQYF	TGTGCCAGCAGTTACTGGGGCCCCTACGAGCAGTACTTC
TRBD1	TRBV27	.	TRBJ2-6	CASSRQGVAGANVLTF	TGTGCCAGCAGTCGACAGGGGGTGGCTGGGGCCAACGTCCTGACTTTC